This is a list of T cell receptor beta chains from one sample in a study of siplizumab effects on memory and regulatory T cells. Assay used: immunoSEQ multiplex PCR; TCRdb lists only in-frame clones, some missing. The sample holds approximately 60,000 clones, about 80% seen once. Sequenced material: memory CD4+ T cells sorted from blood. The receptors were sampled from a human donor in good health. CDR3s leave out the opening cysteine and the closing phenylalanine or tryptophan.

v_call cdr3_aa
TRBV7-9 ASSVQGTDGYT
TRBV7-7 ASSPGIFGGELF
TRBV27 ASSVGFSYEQY
TRBV5-6 ASSFGQGQETQY
TRBV6-1 ASSVETRRYEQY
TRBV29-1 SVRTGGNTGELF
TRBV6-1 ASRGWTGGKETQY
TRBV9 ASSALGTGTDTQY
TRBV7-8 ASTSQGAGDYGYT
TRBV2 ASSDGRGGQPQH
TRBV30 AWQETGRAF
TRBV13 ASSFKDRGGYGYT
TRBV5-8 ASSLNHLYEQY
TRBV21-1 ASRARAALLPYSNQPQH
TRBV20-1 SASSPETQY
TRBV7-5 VRSYRDRIQETQY
TRBV5-4 AGRDSRPTHSAYGYT
TRBV19 ASRTTVNSPLH
TRBV11-1 ASSLMGQDQETQY
TRBV2 ASTLNWGQGGSPLH
TRBV5-1 ASSLSQGPFNTGELF
TRBV9 ASSVAGQGMNTEAF
TRBV6-5 ASSYSEGGYGYT
TRBV7-3 ASSLDGQGAAYEQY
TRBV7-9 ASSNRGYEQY
TRBV14 ASSQVRVLSGNTIY
TRBV30 AWSPGTSGGPPYNEQF
TRBV20-1 SAGGAATQH
TRBV6-6 ASAPQGGSTEAF
TRBV4-2 ASSPKTGESYT
TRBV30 AWMGQGNTGELF
TRBV5-1 ASRPLSGDRVDGYT
TRBV4-1 ASSQAVTSGGYNEQF
TRBV6-1 ASSEAQWAGEAF
TRBV14 ASSQDMAGRTGELF
TRBV11-2 ASSFTGDGQPQH
TRBV16 ASSPRPENQPQH
TRBV7-2 ASSLGPAVTDTQY
TRBV6-6 ASSYYQRGDGYEQY
TRBV11-1 ASSLGLAETRDRDYEQY